Listed below are T cell receptor beta chains from one sample, sequenced in a study of cytomegalovirus exposure and HLA in healthy donors. Clones were sequenced by immunoSEQ multiplex PCR, and TCRdb holds only the in-frame ones, with some missing. The sample records around 190,000 clones, about nine tenths being singletons. Sequencing input: PBMCs. The receptor set was obtained from a boy aged 2-9 years in good health and CMV-seronegative. Each CDR3 is given with its conserved first and last residue. D genes are given only for firm matches. Some rows mark clone size as missing; the rest say once, few, many or name a class of expanded clone.

cdr3_nt: TGTGCCAGCAGTTTGGACAGGCGGGAGTACTTC
cdr3_aa: CASSLDRREYF
d_call: TRBD1
clone_size: .
v_call: TRBV2
j_call: TRBJ2-5

cdr3_nt: TGCAGCGTGGGGACAGGGTTTACTCAGCCCCAGCATTTT
cdr3_aa: CSVGTGFTQPQHF
d_call: TRBD1
clone_size: few
v_call: TRBV29-1
j_call: TRBJ1-5

cdr3_nt: TGTGCCAGTGGTGGGGGTGTAGGGGGGGCGAACGCAGATACGCAGTATTTT
cdr3_aa: CASGGGVGGANADTQYF
d_call: .
clone_size: .
v_call: TRBV5-4
j_call: TRBJ2-3

cdr3_nt: TGTGCCAGCGAGGAGACAGGGGAGTACGAGCAGTACTTC
cdr3_aa: CASEETGEYEQYF
d_call: TRBD1
clone_size: .
v_call: TRBV2
j_call: TRBJ2-7

cdr3_nt: TGTGCCAGCTCTTCGGGAACCCATGAGCAGTTCTTC
cdr3_aa: CASSSGTHEQFF
d_call: .
clone_size: .
v_call: TRBV2
j_call: TRBJ2-1

cdr3_nt: TGTGCCAGCAGTCCTCCTTCCGGGGAGACAGATACGCAGTATTTT
cdr3_aa: CASSPPSGETDTQYF
d_call: .
clone_size: .
v_call: TRBV7-9
j_call: TRBJ2-3

cdr3_nt: TGTGCCTGGAGGGCAGGGAACACTGAAGCTTTCTTT
cdr3_aa: CAWRAGNTEAFF
d_call: .
clone_size: .
v_call: TRBV30
j_call: TRBJ1-1

cdr3_nt: TGCAGCGTTGAAGGACGAGGGGACAGGTCTAACTATGGCTACACCTTC
cdr3_aa: CSVEGRGDRSNYGYTF
d_call: TRBD1
clone_size: .
v_call: TRBV29-1
j_call: TRBJ1-2

cdr3_nt: TGTGCCAGCAGTGGGGACTACTACAATGGGCAGTTCTTC
cdr3_aa: CASSGDYYNGQFF
d_call: TRBD2
clone_size: .
v_call: TRBV25-1
j_call: TRBJ2-1

cdr3_nt: TGTGCCAGCAGCCGGCGGAGATCTGAAGCTTTCTTT
cdr3_aa: CASSRRRSEAFF
d_call: .
clone_size: .
v_call: TRBV28
j_call: TRBJ1-1

cdr3_nt: TGTGCCAGCAGCTTAAGGCGACGGGACAGCGTCCCCCTCAACTATGGCTACACCTTC
cdr3_aa: CASSLRRRDSVPLNYGYTF
d_call: TRBD1
clone_size: .
v_call: TRBV11-2
j_call: TRBJ1-2

cdr3_nt: TGTGCCAGCAGTGCGGCCCTAGCGGGAGGTTACGATACGCAGTATTTT
cdr3_aa: CASSAALAGGYDTQYF
d_call: TRBD2
clone_size: .
v_call: TRBV6-4
j_call: TRBJ2-3

cdr3_nt: TGCGCCAGCAGCTTGCGGATACTAGCGGGACAAGGAGATACGCAGTATTTT
cdr3_aa: CASSLRILAGQGDTQYF
d_call: TRBD2
clone_size: .
v_call: TRBV5-1
j_call: TRBJ2-3

cdr3_nt: TGTGCCTGGAAATTTGCGGGGGCTAGTGGGTCTAGAGATACGCAGTATTTT
cdr3_aa: CAWKFAGASGSRDTQYF
d_call: .
clone_size: .
v_call: TRBV30
j_call: TRBJ2-3

cdr3_nt: TGTGCCAGCAGTTACTCGAGACAGACCTATGGCTACACCTTC
cdr3_aa: CASSYSRQTYGYTF
d_call: .
clone_size: once
v_call: TRBV6-5
j_call: TRBJ1-2

cdr3_nt: TGTGCCAGCAGCCCGCGGCAGGGTCGGGAGGAGACCCAGTACTTC
cdr3_aa: CASSPRQGREETQYF
d_call: .
clone_size: .
v_call: TRBV5-4
j_call: TRBJ2-5

cdr3_nt: TGTGCCACCAGCAGAGAAGGGGAAGGGAATCAGCCCCAGCATTTT
cdr3_aa: CATSREGEGNQPQHF
d_call: .
clone_size: .
v_call: TRBV15
j_call: TRBJ1-5

cdr3_nt: TGTGCCAGCAGTTACTCGACCGGGGAGAACGAGCAGTACTTC
cdr3_aa: CASSYSTGENEQYF
d_call: .
clone_size: .
v_call: TRBV6-5
j_call: TRBJ2-7

cdr3_nt: TGTGCCAGCAGCCGCACAGGGATGGCAACTAATGAAAAACTGTTTTTT
cdr3_aa: CASSRTGMATNEKLFF
d_call: .
clone_size: .
v_call: TRBV7-9
j_call: TRBJ1-4

cdr3_nt: TGTGCCAGCAGCCACCAAACAGGGGTTAATTCACCCCTCCACTTT
cdr3_aa: CASSHQTGVNSPLHF
d_call: TRBD1
clone_size: .
v_call: TRBV14
j_call: TRBJ1-6

cdr3_nt: TGCGCCAGCAGTGACCCTGGCGCAGGCGAAGCTTTCTTT
cdr3_aa: CASSDPGAGEAFF
d_call: .
clone_size: few
v_call: TRBV10-1
j_call: TRBJ1-1

cdr3_nt: TGTGCCAGCAGCCAAGCTGGGGGGTCGAACACCGGGGAGCTGTTTTTT
cdr3_aa: CASSQAGGSNTGELFF
d_call: .
clone_size: .
v_call: TRBV14
j_call: TRBJ2-2

cdr3_nt: TGCGCCAGCAGCTTGGACAGGGCTACAGCGTACTTC
cdr3_aa: CASSLDRATAYF
d_call: .
clone_size: .
v_call: TRBV5-1
j_call: TRBJ2-7

cdr3_nt: TGTGCCAGCAGCTTGGAGGACAGGGGAGCTTTCTTT
cdr3_aa: CASSLEDRGAFF
d_call: TRBD1
clone_size: .
v_call: TRBV5-4
j_call: TRBJ1-1

cdr3_nt: TGTGCCAGCAGTTTACTCGGGGTCCCAGGGGCCAACGTCCTGACTTTC
cdr3_aa: CASSLLGVPGANVLTF
d_call: .
clone_size: few
v_call: TRBV27
j_call: TRBJ2-6

cdr3_nt: TGCGCCAGCAGCTTGGGGGCAGGGCAGAGCTCTGGAAACACCATATATTTT
cdr3_aa: CASSLGAGQSSGNTIYF
d_call: .
clone_size: .
v_call: TRBV5-1
j_call: TRBJ1-3

cdr3_nt: TGTGCCAGCAGACCGGGACAGCTCTATGGCTACACCTTC
cdr3_aa: CASRPGQLYGYTF
d_call: TRBD1
clone_size: .
v_call: TRBV28
j_call: TRBJ1-2

cdr3_nt: TGTGCCACCAGCGGAGACCCGGGACTAGTTGGAGAGACCCAGTACTTC
cdr3_aa: CATSGDPGLVGETQYF
d_call: TRBD2
clone_size: .
v_call: TRBV15
j_call: TRBJ2-5

cdr3_nt: TGTGCCAGTACTAGCAGAGAGAACACTGAAGCTTTCTTT
cdr3_aa: CASTSRENTEAFF
d_call: .
clone_size: .
v_call: TRBV19
j_call: TRBJ1-1

cdr3_nt: TGTGCCAGCAGCCTGACAGGGGTCCAAGAGACCCAGTACTTC
cdr3_aa: CASSLTGVQETQYF
d_call: TRBD1
clone_size: .
v_call: TRBV28
j_call: TRBJ2-5

cdr3_nt: TGTGCCAGCAGTTACTTAGTGAGCTCCTACAATGAGCAGTTCTTC
cdr3_aa: CASSYLVSSYNEQFF
d_call: .
clone_size: .
v_call: TRBV6-6
j_call: TRBJ2-1

cdr3_nt: TGTGCCAGCAGCGTAGGGTTGGCAGGGTCGTCTGGAAACACCATATATTTT
cdr3_aa: CASSVGLAGSSGNTIYF
d_call: .
clone_size: .
v_call: TRBV9
j_call: TRBJ1-3

cdr3_nt: TGTGCCAGTAGTTGGGGCAGAACAGACATCTATGGCTACACCTTC
cdr3_aa: CASSWGRTDIYGYTF
d_call: .
clone_size: few
v_call: TRBV19
j_call: TRBJ1-2

cdr3_nt: TGCGCCAGCAGCTTGGAGGCTCGGCTAGCGGGAGTCACCGGGGAGCTGTTTTTT
cdr3_aa: CASSLEARLAGVTGELFF
d_call: TRBD2
clone_size: .
v_call: TRBV5-1
j_call: TRBJ2-2

cdr3_nt: TGTGCCACCCGCCAGGACTACGAGCAGTACTTC
cdr3_aa: CATRQDYEQYF
d_call: .
clone_size: .
v_call: TRBV19
j_call: TRBJ2-7

cdr3_nt: TGTGCCAGCAGCTTTAGACAGGGGAGCACCGGGGAGCTGTTTTTT
cdr3_aa: CASSFRQGSTGELFF
d_call: TRBD1
clone_size: .
v_call: TRBV7-2
j_call: TRBJ2-2

cdr3_nt: TGTGCCAGCAGTGCAGGGGTCGAGACTGAAGCTTTCTTT
cdr3_aa: CASSAGVETEAFF
d_call: .
clone_size: .
v_call: TRBV6-5
j_call: TRBJ1-1

cdr3_nt: TGTGCCAGCAGCTTCCGCGCGGCCTCTGGAAACACCATATATTTT
cdr3_aa: CASSFRAASGNTIYF
d_call: .
clone_size: few
v_call: TRBV5-6
j_call: TRBJ1-3

cdr3_nt: TGTGCCTGGAGTTCGGGAGTGAGGGTGGGTGAAAAACTGTTTTTT
cdr3_aa: CAWSSGVRVGEKLFF
d_call: .
clone_size: .
v_call: TRBV30
j_call: TRBJ1-4

cdr3_nt: TGTGCCAGCAGTTTGGAAGGGGCAGGGGAGACCCAGTACTTC
cdr3_aa: CASSLEGAGETQYF
d_call: .
clone_size: .
v_call: TRBV28
j_call: TRBJ2-5

cdr3_nt: TGCGCCAGCCTAGTGTGGGGCAACTTTGACAATGAGCAGTTCTTC
cdr3_aa: CASLVWGNFDNEQFF
d_call: .
clone_size: .
v_call: TRBV10-2
j_call: TRBJ2-1

cdr3_nt: TGTGCCAGCAGTTCCCCCGCCGGGACTCCCTACGAGCAGTACTTC
cdr3_aa: CASSSPAGTPYEQYF
d_call: .
clone_size: .
v_call: TRBV28
j_call: TRBJ2-7

cdr3_nt: TGTGCCAGCAGTTTATGGGTACGACCACCGAGGGGGAGTGGCTACACCTTC
cdr3_aa: CASSLWVRPPRGSGYTF
d_call: .
clone_size: once
v_call: TRBV28
j_call: TRBJ1-2

cdr3_nt: TGCGCCAGCAGCGTCGGGACAGGGTGGTACGAGCAGTACTTC
cdr3_aa: CASSVGTGWYEQYF
d_call: TRBD1
clone_size: once
v_call: TRBV5-1
j_call: TRBJ2-7

cdr3_nt: TGTGCCAGCAGCACCCGACAGGGAGCCTACGAGCAGTACTTC
cdr3_aa: CASSTRQGAYEQYF
d_call: TRBD1
clone_size: .
v_call: TRBV9
j_call: TRBJ2-7

cdr3_nt: TGTGCCAGCTCAACTGGACTAGGAGGGGAGACCCAGTACTTC
cdr3_aa: CASSTGLGGETQYF
d_call: TRBD2
clone_size: once
v_call: TRBV18
j_call: TRBJ2-5

cdr3_nt: TGTGCCAGCAGCCAGACAGGGGGAGGCACTGAAGCTTTCTTT
cdr3_aa: CASSQTGGGTEAFF
d_call: TRBD1
clone_size: .
v_call: TRBV2
j_call: TRBJ1-1

cdr3_nt: TGCGCCAGCAGCTTGGTGGGGGGATCGAACACCGGGGAGCTGTTTTTT
cdr3_aa: CASSLVGGSNTGELFF
d_call: .
clone_size: .
v_call: TRBV5-1
j_call: TRBJ2-2

cdr3_nt: TGCGCCAGCAGCCTGGGACAGGGATTGGCAGATACGCAGTATTTT
cdr3_aa: CASSLGQGLADTQYF
d_call: TRBD1
clone_size: once
v_call: TRBV5-1
j_call: TRBJ2-3

cdr3_nt: TGTGCCAGCAGCCCCCGGACAGGCAAAGATACGCAGTATTTT
cdr3_aa: CASSPRTGKDTQYF
d_call: TRBD1
clone_size: once
v_call: TRBV9
j_call: TRBJ2-3

cdr3_nt: TGCGCCAGCAGCAAAAGTGCCGGGACAGGGGGCGTGAACTATGGCTACACCTTC
cdr3_aa: CASSKSAGTGGVNYGYTF
d_call: TRBD1
clone_size: .
v_call: TRBV5-1
j_call: TRBJ1-2

cdr3_nt: TGTGCCAGCAGCTTAGGGACTAGCGGTCCAGATACGCAGTATTTT
cdr3_aa: CASSLGTSGPDTQYF
d_call: TRBD2
clone_size: .
v_call: TRBV7-6
j_call: TRBJ2-3

cdr3_nt: TGTGCCAGCAGGGAAACAGGGATACGAGAGACCCAGTACTTC
cdr3_aa: CASRETGIRETQYF
d_call: .
clone_size: .
v_call: TRBV6-5
j_call: TRBJ2-5

cdr3_nt: TGTGCCAGCAGCGTAGGTGTAGCCGGCACTGAAGCTTTCTTT
cdr3_aa: CASSVGVAGTEAFF
d_call: .
clone_size: .
v_call: TRBV9
j_call: TRBJ1-1

cdr3_nt: TGCGCCAGCAGCCAAGATCGGGGGACAGGGACCGAGCAGTACTTC
cdr3_aa: CASSQDRGTGTEQYF
d_call: TRBD1
clone_size: .
v_call: TRBV4-1
j_call: TRBJ2-7